The clone carrying this TCR beta chain was detected only a few times. Its antigen remains unknown. The PCR contained 60 Vbeta and 13 Jbeta primers. As originally analysed: An analysis that came later counted 80 million or so unique TCR beta chains, approximately 10 million shared. Here immunoSEQ multiplex PCR was the method, and the copy in TCRdb shows in-frame clones only, minus some. V, J and clone size derive from that table, while D and trimming were established from the DNA sequence. This sample yields 150,000 to 160,000 clones, of which over 60% are seen a single time; about 4% belongs to the top ten. Germline V gene sequence: CDR1 SEHNR, CDR2 FQNEAQ (reference sequence). The CDR3 extends over 15 amino acids. V was trimmed by 3 bases and J by 4 bases, leaving 15 bases between them. The data originate from a study of cytomegalovirus exposure and HLA in healthy donors. Points from the study as a whole: In a later analysis, a missense DCLRE1C variant was linked to TCR beta V- and J-gene trimming. Among TCR sequences, most were rare, though some public TCRs appeared in many donors.

This sequence was found in a woman aged 40 to 50 in good health and CMV-seronegative. The chain combines TRBV7-9 with TRBJ2-5; a weak D match, TRBD2 (5 bases). Material: PBMCs. CDR3 bases: TGTGCCAGCAGCTTGCAGGCACTAGTCCTAGAGACCCAGTACTTC. It is translated as CASSLQALVLETQYF.